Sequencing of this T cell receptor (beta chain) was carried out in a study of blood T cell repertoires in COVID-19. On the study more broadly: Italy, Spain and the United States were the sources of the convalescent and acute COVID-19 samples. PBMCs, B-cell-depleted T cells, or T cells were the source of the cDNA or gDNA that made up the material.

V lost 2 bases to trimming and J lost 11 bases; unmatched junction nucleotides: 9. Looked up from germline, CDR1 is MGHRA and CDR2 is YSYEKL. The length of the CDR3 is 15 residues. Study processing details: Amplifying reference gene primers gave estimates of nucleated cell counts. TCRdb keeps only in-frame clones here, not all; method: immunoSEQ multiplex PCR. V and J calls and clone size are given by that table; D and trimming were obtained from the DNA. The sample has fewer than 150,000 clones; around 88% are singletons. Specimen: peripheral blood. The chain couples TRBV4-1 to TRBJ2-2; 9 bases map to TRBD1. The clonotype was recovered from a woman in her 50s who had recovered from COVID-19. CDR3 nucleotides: TGCGCCAGCAGCCAAACCGGGACAGGGACGGGAGAGCTGTTTTTT. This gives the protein CASSQTGTGTGELFF.